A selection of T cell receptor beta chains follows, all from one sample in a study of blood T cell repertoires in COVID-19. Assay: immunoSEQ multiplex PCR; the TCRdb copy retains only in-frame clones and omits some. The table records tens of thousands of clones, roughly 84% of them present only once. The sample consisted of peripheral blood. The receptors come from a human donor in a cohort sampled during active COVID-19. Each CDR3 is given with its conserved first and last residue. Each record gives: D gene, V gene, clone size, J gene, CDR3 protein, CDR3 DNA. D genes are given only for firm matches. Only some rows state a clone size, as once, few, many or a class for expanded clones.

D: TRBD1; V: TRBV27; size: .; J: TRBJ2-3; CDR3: CASRDRVTDTQYF; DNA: TGTGCCAGCAGGGACAGGGTCACAGATACGCAGTATTTT
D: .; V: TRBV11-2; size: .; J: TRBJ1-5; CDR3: CASSQGAIQPQHF; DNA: TGTGCCAGCAGCCAGGGTGCTATTCAGCCCCAGCATTTT
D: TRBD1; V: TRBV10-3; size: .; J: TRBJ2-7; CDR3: CAIAPSPGQVSTVSYEQYF; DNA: TGTGCCATCGCACCTAGCCCGGGACAGGTGTCGACAGTCTCCTACGAGCAGTACTTC
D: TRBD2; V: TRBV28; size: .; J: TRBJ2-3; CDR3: CASRPGGGRNTQYF; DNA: TGTGCCAGCAGACCGGGGGGGGGTAGGAATACGCAGTATTTT
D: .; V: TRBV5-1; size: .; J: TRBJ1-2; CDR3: CASRPGANLNYGYTF; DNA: TGCGCCAGCAGGCCAGGGGCCAATCTTAACTATGGCTACACCTTC
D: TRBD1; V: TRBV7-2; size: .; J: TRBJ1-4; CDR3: CASSLVGTGRVEKLFF; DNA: TGTGCCAGCAGCTTAGTCGGGACAGGACGGGTTGAAAAACTGTTTTTT
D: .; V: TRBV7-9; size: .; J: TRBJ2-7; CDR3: CASSPRGAEYEQYF; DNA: TGTGCCAGCAGCCCGCGGGGTGCGGAATACGAGCAGTACTTC
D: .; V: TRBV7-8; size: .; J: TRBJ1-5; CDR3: CASSSFGQPNNNQPQHF; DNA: TGTGCCAGCAGCTCTTTTGGACAGCCAAACAACAATCAGCCCCAGCATTTT
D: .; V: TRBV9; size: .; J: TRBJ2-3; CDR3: CASSPPGGASIDTQYF; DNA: TGTGCCAGCAGCCCCCCCGGCGGGGCCAGTATCGATACGCAGTATTTT
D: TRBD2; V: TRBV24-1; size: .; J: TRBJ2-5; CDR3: CATSDVRGAKETQYF; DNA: TGTGCCACCAGTGATGTGCGGGGGGCCAAAGAGACCCAGTACTTC
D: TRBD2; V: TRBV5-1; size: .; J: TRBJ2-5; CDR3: CASSARERGAQETQYF; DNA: TGCGCCAGCAGCGCTAGGGAGCGGGGGGCCCAAGAGACCCAGTACTTC
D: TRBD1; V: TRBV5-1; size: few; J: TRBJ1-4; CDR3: CASSEQGATTNEKLFF; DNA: TGCGCCAGCAGCGAACAGGGGGCTACAACTAATGAAAAACTGTTTTTT
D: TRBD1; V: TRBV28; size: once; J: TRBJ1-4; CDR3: CASSPARQGKVEEKLFF; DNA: TGTGCCAGCAGCCCGGCTAGACAGGGGAAAGTGGAAGAAAAACTGTTTTTT
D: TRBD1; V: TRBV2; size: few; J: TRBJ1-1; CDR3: CASSTDRGRTEAFF; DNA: TGTGCCAGCAGTACGGACAGGGGGAGGACTGAAGCTTTCTTT
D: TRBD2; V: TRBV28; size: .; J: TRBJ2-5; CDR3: CASSLAGGSARETQYF; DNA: TGTGCCAGCAGTTTAGCGGGGGGGAGCGCCCGGGAGACCCAGTACTTC
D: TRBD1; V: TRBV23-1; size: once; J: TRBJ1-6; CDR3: CASSSRDSRPYNSPLHF; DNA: TGCGCCAGCAGTTCGCGGGACAGTAGACCCTATAATTCACCCCTCCACTTT
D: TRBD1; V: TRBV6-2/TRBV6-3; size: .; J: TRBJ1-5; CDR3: CASSYPTGWNQPQHF; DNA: TGTGCCAGCAGTTATCCGACAGGGTGGAATCAGCCCCAGCATTTT
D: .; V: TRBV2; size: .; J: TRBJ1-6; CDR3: CASSAGNLRNSPLHF; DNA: TGTGCCAGCAGTGCCGGGAACCTACGTAATTCACCCCTCCACTTT
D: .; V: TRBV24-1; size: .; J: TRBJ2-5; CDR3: CATCLNGRDQETQYF; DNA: TGTGCCACCTGCTTGAACGGGAGAGACCAAGAGACCCAGTACTTC
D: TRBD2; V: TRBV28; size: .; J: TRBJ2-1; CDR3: CASSPWTSGGADNEQFF; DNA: TGTGCCAGCAGTCCGTGGACTAGCGGGGGGGCCGACAATGAGCAGTTCTTC
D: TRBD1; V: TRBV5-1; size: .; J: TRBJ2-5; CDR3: CASSPPTGQGSQETQYF; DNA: TGCGCCAGCAGCCCCCCGACAGGGCAAGGGAGCCAAGAGACCCAGTACTTC
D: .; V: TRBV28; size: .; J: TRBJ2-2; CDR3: CASSPQGRGLRGELFF; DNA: TGTGCCAGCAGTCCACAGGGGCGGGGACTCAGGGGGGAGCTGTTTTTT
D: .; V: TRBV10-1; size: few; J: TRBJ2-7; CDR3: CASSESDRFQYF; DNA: TGCGCCAGCAGTGAGTCCGACAGGTTTCAGTACTTC
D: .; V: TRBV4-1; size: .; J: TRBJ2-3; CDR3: CASSPPADTQYF; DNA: TGCGCCAGCAGCCCCCCAGCAGATACGCAGTATTTT
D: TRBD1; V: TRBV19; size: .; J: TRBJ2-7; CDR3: CASSPGGQAYEQYF; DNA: TGTGCCAGTAGTCCAGGGGGACAGGCCTACGAGCAGTACTTC
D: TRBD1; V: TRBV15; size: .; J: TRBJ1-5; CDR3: CATSKRTGGLSQPQHF; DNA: TGTGCCACCAGCAAACGGACAGGGGGTTTAAGTCAGCCCCAGCATTTT
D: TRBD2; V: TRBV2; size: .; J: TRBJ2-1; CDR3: CASSREDSYNEQFF; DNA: TGTGCCAGCAGCCGGGAGGACTCCTACAATGAGCAGTTCTTC
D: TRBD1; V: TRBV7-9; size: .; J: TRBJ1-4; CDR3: CASSPPAGTETSNEKLFF; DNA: TGTGCCAGCAGCCCGCCGGCCGGGACAGAAACCTCTAATGAAAAACTGTTTTTT
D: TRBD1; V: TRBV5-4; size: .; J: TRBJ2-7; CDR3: CASSAGTGSLYEQYF; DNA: TGTGCCAGCAGCGCCGGGACAGGGTCGTTGTACGAGCAGTACTTC
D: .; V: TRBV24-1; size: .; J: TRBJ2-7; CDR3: CATSKATTQYF; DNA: TGTGCCACCTCCAAGGCGACTACCCAGTACTTC
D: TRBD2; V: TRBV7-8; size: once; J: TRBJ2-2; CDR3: CASSLARTSGRSDELFF; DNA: TGTGCCAGCAGCTTAGCAAGGACTAGCGGCCGGTCCGATGAGCTGTTTTTT
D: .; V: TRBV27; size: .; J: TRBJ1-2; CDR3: CASSLYGRGQANYGYTF; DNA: TGTGCCAGCAGTTTATATGGCCGTGGGCAGGCTAACTATGGCTACACCTTC
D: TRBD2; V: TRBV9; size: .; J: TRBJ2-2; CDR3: CASSTRLAGTNTGELFF; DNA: TGTGCCAGCAGCACCCGACTAGCGGGGACTAACACCGGGGAGCTGTTTTTT
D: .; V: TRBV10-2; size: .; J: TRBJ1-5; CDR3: CASSLMGSQPQHF; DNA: TGCGCCAGCAGCTTGATGGGGAGTCAGCCCCAGCATTTT
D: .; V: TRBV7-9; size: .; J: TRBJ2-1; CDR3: CASSFGTNSQRDNEQFF; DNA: TGTGCCAGCAGCTTTGGGACAAACTCCCAAAGGGACAATGAGCAGTTCTTC
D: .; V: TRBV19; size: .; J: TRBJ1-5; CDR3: CASSFGGASNQPQHF; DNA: TGTGCCAGTAGTTTCGGGGGGGCAAGCAATCAGCCCCAGCATTTT
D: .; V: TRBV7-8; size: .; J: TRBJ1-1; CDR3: CASSSAREAGTEAFF; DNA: TGTGCCAGCAGCTCTGCCAGGGAAGCGGGGACTGAAGCTTTCTTT
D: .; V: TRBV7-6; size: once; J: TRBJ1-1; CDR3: CASSLGRDYTEAFF; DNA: TGTGCCAGCAGCTTGGGGAGGGACTACACTGAAGCTTTCTTT